This paragraph covers one T cell receptor beta chain sequence. The CDR3 loop spans 18 amino acids. V was shortened by 4 bases and J by 1 base, with 22 bases between the two germline ends. The germline V gene encodes CDR1 SGHDN and CDR2 FVKESK. The entry originates in a study of cytomegalovirus exposure and HLA in healthy donors. The study ran its PCR with 60 Vbeta and 13 Jbeta primers. Some clones are missing from TCRdb's copy, which holds only in-frame ones; the method was immunoSEQ multiplex PCR. The repertoire has 65,000 to 75,000 clones, around 62% of them found once; the top ten carry about a sixth.

Sequenced: PBMCs. The sequence was collected from a man aged 40-49 years in good health and CMV-seropositive. The rearrangement uses TRBV14 and TRBJ1-1; maybe TRBD1 (6 bases). The CDR3 nucleotides are TGTGCCAGCAGCCCCACCCCAGGGGTAGGAGCACCGAACACTGAAGCTTTCTTT. Its translation: CASSPTPGVGAPNTEAFF.